This T cell receptor (beta chain) was profiled in a study of blood T cell repertoires in COVID-19. On the study more broadly: COVID-19 samples, acute and convalescent, were from the United States, Italy and Spain. The cDNA or gDNA used as material had been derived from T cells, B-cell-depleted T cells, or PBMCs.

Original processing notes: Reference gene primer amplification in the assay estimated nucleated cell counts. Assay: immunoSEQ multiplex PCR; the TCRdb copy retains only in-frame clones and omits some. That table supplies the V and J calls and clone size; D and trimming were determined from the DNA. The table records 71,000 or so clones, approximately 80% of them present only once. The CDR3 is made up of 14 amino acids. V gave up 6 bases and J gave up 3 bases; unmatched junction bases: 5. CDR1 is SGDLS, CDR2 YYNGEE, per germline. The chain employs TRBV9 and TRBJ2-2; TRBD2 matches at 7 bases. The sequence was collected from a man in his 70s with acute or convalescent COVID-19. Source material: peripheral blood. CDR3 sequence reads: CASKRGRDTGELFF. CDR3 DNA: TGTGCCAGCAAACGGGGGAGGGACACCGGGGAGCTGTTTTTT.